This entry concerns a single T cell receptor (beta chain). The naive CD8 subset, CD45RO-negative cells positively selected for CCR7, excluded terminally differentiated effector memory CD45RA+ cells. The data originate from a study of shared clonotypes between healthy human individuals. Deletions cut 1 base from V and 9 bases from J, with 10 bases between. Germline V gives CDR1 SGHVS, CDR2 FNYEAQ. The CDR3 is 13 amino acids. In the authors' workflow: In the immunoSEQ data, sequences were junction-only and lacked quality scores, so filtering differed. The table came from immunoSEQ multiplex PCR; TCRdb's copy has only in-frame clones and leaves some out. V, J and clone size were drawn from that table, and D and trimming were deduced from the DNA. The sample includes roughly 2,000,000 clones, approximately 92% of them seen just once.

The sequence came from a man between 18 and 29 years old in good health. Some clones in this sample may be carry-over from other donors' samples. The sample comprised naive CD8+ T cells from PBMCs. The rearrangement joins TRBV7-6 to TRBJ2-1; D gene unclear. For the CDR3, the DNA is TGTGCCAGCAGCTTAGACCCGATCGGTGAGCAGTTCTTC. This sequence encodes CASSLDPIGEQFF.